One sample yielded the 19 T cell receptor beta chains listed below, sequenced in a study of control samples from healthy donors and cancer patients. Generated by immunoSEQ multiplex PCR, the TCRdb table keeps only in-frame clones and is missing some. Of roughly 100,000 clones listed, around 88% were seen once; the top ten hold roughly 13%. Input material: blood. The receptor source for this set is a man aged 25 to 45 in good health.

This clone was found once. V usage is TRBV6-5 and J usage is TRBJ1-1; D is unclear. CDR1 and CDR2 (germline): MNHEY, SVGAGI. This CDR3 region has 14 residues. Trimming took off 5 bases at V and 6 bases at J, with 16 bases between the two ends. Here the CDR3 reads CASSPRDKDAEAFF. As DNA, the CDR3 is TGTGCCAGCAGTCCACGCGACAAAGACGCTGAAGCTTTCTTT.

V and J are TRBV11-2 and TRBJ1-5, with 8 bases aligning to TRBD1. The CDR3 extends over 16 amino acids. Trimming took 8 bases from V and 6 from J; bases not matched to a gene: 15. The germline V gene has CDR1 SGHAT and CDR2 FQNNGV. Here the CDR3 reads CASSDTQGASSQPQHF. In DNA, the CDR3 is TGTGCCAGCTCCGATACCCAGGGGGCGAGTTCTCAGCCCCAGCATTTT.

The DNA for the CDR3 is TGTGCCAGCAGTTTATCGTCGGGGAATGAGCAGTTCTTC. This codes for CASSLSSGNEQFF. V gene TRBV27 combines with J gene TRBJ2-1; weak D call: TRBD2 (5 bases). Trimming pared 0 bases from V and 7 bases from J, leaving 7 bases between. The CDR3 is made up of 13 amino acids. Looked up from germline, CDR1 is MNHEY and CDR2 is SMNVEV (reference sequence).

This chain links TRBV18 with TRBJ1-1; tentative D call: TRBD1 (6 bases). Germline CDR1 and CDR2: KGHSH and LQKENI. Trimming shortened V by 1 base and J by 0 bases, and 6 bases separated the two germline ends. The length of the CDR3 is 14 residues. Written as DNA, the CDR3 is TGTGCCAGCTCACCACAGGGGGTGAACACTGAAGCTTTCTTT. It codes for CASSPQGVNTEAFF.

V usage is TRBV7-3 and J usage is TRBJ2-1; 9 bases fit TRBD1. With 4 bases clipped from V and 7 bases from J, the junction kept 5 bases outside the gene matches. The length of the CDR3 is 14 residues. CDR1 is SGHTA, CDR2 FQGTGA, per germline. DNA of the CDR3: TGTGCCAGCAGCTCCCGACAGGGGGGGAATGAGCAGTTCTTC. Its translation is CASSSRQGGNEQFF.

The chain recombines TRBV5-1 with TRBJ2-2; 7 bases agree with TRBD1. The V gene's germline CDR1 is SGHRS and CDR2 YFSETQ. The ends lost 5 bases at V and 0 bases at J; junction bases unmatched: 7. The CDR3 runs to 16 residues. The CDR3 DNA follows: TGCGCCAGCAGAAGACCGGGACAGTCGAACACCGGGGAGCTGTTTTTT. Translation gives CASRRPGQSNTGELFF.

This clone was counted a few times. This chain connects TRBV7-2 to TRBJ2-7; TRBD2 might be the D (6 bases). Trimming left V 4 bases short and J 2 bases short, with 12 bases between. Germline-derived CDR1 and CDR2 are SGHTA and FQGNSA. The CDR3 totals 14 residues. Written as DNA, the CDR3 is TGTGCCAGCAGCTCCGAAGCGGGCCCCTACGAGCAGTACTTC. Protein product: CASSSEAGPYEQYF. The full variable domain, rest sourced from reference TRBV7-2 and TRBJ2-7, is GAGVSQSPSNKVTEKGKDVELRCDPISGHTALYWYRQSLGQGLEFLIYFQGNSAPDKSGLPSDRFSAERTGGSVSTLTIQRTQQEDSAVYLCASSSEAGPYEQYFGPGTRLTVT.

The chain recombines TRBV14 with TRBJ1-3, with a tentative D call TRBD1 (5 bases). The length of the CDR3 is 15 residues. The germline CDR1 and CDR2 sequences are SGHDN and FVKESK. V was cut by 4 bases and J by 4 bases, with 14 bases left in between. CDR3 residues: CASSRNRGAGNTIYF. The CDR3 DNA reads TGTGCCAGCAGCCGCAATCGAGGGGCCGGAAACACCATATATTTT. Drawing the rest from reference TRBV14 and TRBJ1-3, the complete variable domain is EAGVTQFPSHSVIEKGQTVTLRCDPISGHDNLYWYRRVMGKEIKFLLHFVKESKQDESGMPNNRFLAERTGGTYSTLKVQPAELEDSGVYFCASSRNRGAGNTIYFGEGSWLTVV.

The rearrangement links TRBV11-2 to TRBJ1-2, with TRBD1 identical over 8 bases. The germline V gene has CDR1 SGHAT and CDR2 FQNNGV. The CDR3 loop spans 14 amino acids. Trimming cost V 1 base and J 6 bases; bases outside gene matches: 4. The CDR3 DNA sequence: TGTGCCAGCAGCTTAGTCCCAGGGGGCAATGGCTACACCTTC. This gives the protein CASSLVPGGNGYTF.

The CDR3 sequence: CATGVGIDGYTF. The CDR3 DNA reads as TGTGCCACCGGGGTGGGGATAGATGGCTACACCTTC. The V call is TRBV6-5, the J call TRBJ1-2, with unresolved D. V was pared by 10 bases and J by 6 bases, with 15 bases between. Germline V gives CDR1 MNHEY, CDR2 SVGAGI. CDR3 length equals 12 residues.

The J gene is TRBJ2-1, the V gene TRBV6-1, with D perhaps given as TRBD1 or TRBD2 (5 bases each). Germline CDR1 reads MNHNS; CDR2 reads SASEGT. The CDR3 length is 17 residues. V lost 3 bases and J lost 0, with 15 bases in between. CDR3 coding DNA: TGTGCCAGCAGTGATAAGGGACGGTGGATCTCCTACAATGAGCAGTTCTTC. This gives the protein CASSDKGRWISYNEQFF.

The chain uses TRBV6-6 and TRBJ1-1; D might be TRBD1 (6 bases). This CDR3 comprises 13 residues. V dropped 5 bases and J dropped 1 base, with 8 bases sitting between them. Germline V CDR1 and CDR2: MNHNY, SVGAGI (reference sequence). The chain's CDR3 is CASSEGQNTEAFF. The DNA of the CDR3 is TGTGCCAGCAGTGAGGGACAGAACACTGAAGCTTTCTTT.

CDR3 region: CATSDRFTAFYGYTF. CDR3 DNA sequence: TGTGCCACCAGTGATAGGTTCACAGCCTTCTATGGCTACACCTTC. This chain connects TRBV24-1 to TRBJ1-2, with D hard to call. Germline CDR1 and CDR2: KGHDR and SFDVKD. This CDR3 is built from 15 residues. Trimming took off 3 bases at V and 4 bases at J, with 14 bases between the two ends.

V usage is TRBV7-2 and J usage is TRBJ2-7, with 7 bases aligning to TRBD2. CDR1 is SGHTA, CDR2 FQGNSA, per germline. The CDR3 has 14 amino acids. J was trimmed by 5 bases and V by 4 bases; bases with no gene match: 8. CDR3 sequence (DNA): TGTGCCAGCAGCTCCCAGGGCGGGAGTGACGAGCAGTACTTC. It codes for CASSSQGGSDEQYF.

The V call is TRBV25-1, the J call TRBJ1-5; 8 nucleotides align to TRBD1. The CDR3 consists of 13 residues. Trimming cost V 4 bases and J 7 bases; bases outside gene matches: 3. The germline V gene encodes CDR1 MGHDK and CDR2 SYGVNS. This chain's CDR3 is CASSGTGRQPQHF. CDR3 nucleotides: TGTGCCAGCAGTGGGACAGGGCGGCAGCCCCAGCATTTT.

The gene calls are TRBV3-1 (or the pseudogene TRBV3-2) and TRBJ2-1; 10 bases fit TRBD1. The CDR3 has 15 residues. Germline CDR1 LGHDT, CDR2 YNNKEL (reference sequence). Trimming removed 1 base from V and 12 bases from J; junction bases left unmatched: 9. This chain's CDR3 is CASSQGTGGSQGQFF. CDR3 nucleotide sequence: TGTGCCAGCAGCCAAGGGACAGGGGGTAGCCAAGGGCAGTTCTTC.

The chain carries TRBV21-1 and TRBJ1-1. TRBV21-1 is a known pseudogene. This CDR3 is built from 16 residues. The CDR3 bases are TGTGCCAGCAGCAAAGACCCCGCCAAGGTAAACACTGAAGCTTTCTTT. It encodes CASSKDPAKVNTEAFF.

The chain joins TRBV11-2 to TRBJ2-7; 8 bases are a match to TRBD2. There are 14 residues in the CDR3. The germline V gene has CDR1 SGHAT and CDR2 FQNNGV. J lost 2 bases, V lost 8 bases, and 8 bases had no gene match. DNA of the CDR3: TGTGCCAGCCGGATCCCGGGAGGGACCTACGAGCAGTACTTC. Translation gives CASRIPGGTYEQYF.

The V and J genes are TRBV12-3 or TRBV12-4 and TRBJ1-2; D call uncertain. This CDR3 is built from 12 residues. V lost 1 base to trimming and J lost 8 bases, with 8 bases between them. The CDR3 coding sequence is TGTGCCAGCAGTTTAGGCAGATTAGGCTACACCTTC. This translates into CASSLGRLGYTF.